This T cell receptor (beta chain) came from a study of early T cells in non-severe SARS-CoV-2 infection. TCRdb re-derived calls from the 5' RACE reads in MiXCR, one entry per CDR3 protein. This sample yields tens of thousands of distinct CDR3 sequences, of which about 9% are seen a single time; about 6.1% belongs to the top ten. V was shortened by 2 bases and J by 5 bases, with 9 bases between the two germline ends. The CDR3 covers 14 residues. Germline-derived CDR1 and CDR2 are SGHTA and FQGNSA. A few counts support this clonotype. The chain is built from TRBV7-2 and TRBJ1-4; weak D call: TRBD1 (5 bases). The sequence derives from an adult who was a healthcare worker with PCR-confirmed SARS-CoV-2 infection or an uninfected control (not recorded which). Sequencing used whole blood. CDR3 DNA sequence: TGTGCCAGCAGCTTAAACCAGGGCAATGAAAAACTGTTTTTT. Amino acid sequence: CASSLNQGNEKLFF.